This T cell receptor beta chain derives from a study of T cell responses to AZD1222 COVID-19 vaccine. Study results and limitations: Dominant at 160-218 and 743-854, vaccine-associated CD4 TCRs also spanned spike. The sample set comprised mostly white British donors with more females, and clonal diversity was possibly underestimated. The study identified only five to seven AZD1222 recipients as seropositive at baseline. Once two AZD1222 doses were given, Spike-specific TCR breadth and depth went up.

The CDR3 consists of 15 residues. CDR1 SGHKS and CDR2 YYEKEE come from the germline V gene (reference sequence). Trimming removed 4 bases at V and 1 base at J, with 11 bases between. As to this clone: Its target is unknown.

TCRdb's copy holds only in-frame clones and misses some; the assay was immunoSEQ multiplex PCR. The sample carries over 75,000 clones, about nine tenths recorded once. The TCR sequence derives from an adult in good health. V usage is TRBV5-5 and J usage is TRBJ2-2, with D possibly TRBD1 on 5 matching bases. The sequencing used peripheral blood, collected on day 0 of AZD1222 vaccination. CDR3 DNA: TGTGCCAGCAGCCCGGGCAGGGAGAACACCGGGGAGCTGTTTTTT. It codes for CASSPGRENTGELFF.